The 23 T cell receptor beta chains given below trace back to one sample, sequenced in a study of CD8+ T cells in alopecia areata. Treatment denoted: oral pan-JAK inhibitor, 5-10 mg twice daily. Following RNA extraction, reverse transcription yielded cDNA that acted as the sequencing template. Measured with immunoSEQ multiplex PCR; TCRdb has only the in-frame clones, and not every one. The sample lists fewer than 150,000 clones, about four fifths seen once, with approximately 25% in the top ten. Source: CD8+ T cells sorted from blood, taken at week 4, from a patient treated with tofacitinib. The receptors shown here come from a human donor with alopecia areata.

CDR3 nucleotide sequence: TGTGCCAGCAGCCCGCCGGACGGACCCCCGACGGCCCAGTACTTC. This translates into CASSPPDGPPTAQYF. This sequence joins TRBV13 and TRBJ2-5, with no clear D. Germline CDR1 PRHDT, CDR2 FYEKMQ (reference sequence). The CDR3 has 15 residues. V gave up 5 bases and J gave up 9 bases, with 22 bases separating them.

This clone has a single count. The V and J genes are TRBV2 and TRBJ1-1; the D gene is possibly TRBD1 (5 bases). There are 14 residues in the CDR3. CDR1 SNHLY and CDR2 FYNNEI come from the germline V gene. V lost 6 bases and J 4 bases, leaving 15 bases between the germline ends. The CDR3 spells CASSRGGMSTEAFF. The CDR3 region has the DNA TGTGCCAGCAGCCGGGGGGGGATGAGCACTGAAGCTTTCTTT.

Only one count was recorded for this clone. The gene calls are TRBV5-6 and TRBJ2-5; D call uncertain. The tail of the sequence fits TRBJ2-7 better, so the J call may be wrong. The CDR3 has 15 amino acids. CDR1 is SGHDT and CDR2 is YYEEEE in the germline V gene. The CDR3 is CASSLGRVGAYEQYF. DNA of the CDR3: TGTGCCAGCAGCTTGGGCCGGGTTGGGGCCTACGAGCAGTACTTC.

This clone turned up a few times. The chain links TRBV13 to TRBJ2-7; TRBD1 aligns across 8 bases. CDR1 is PRHDT and CDR2 is FYEKMQ in the germline V gene (reference sequence). The junction had 7 bases not matched to a gene; V was cut back by 1 base and J by 5 bases. This CDR3 is built from 15 residues. As DNA, the CDR3 is TGTGCCAGCAGCTTAGCGTCGGACAGGGCCCACGAGCAGTACTTC. The encoded protein is CASSLASDRAHEQYF.

This chain joins TRBV27 and TRBJ2-1, with 7 bases aligning to TRBD1. The J segment lost 5 bases and the V segment lost 7 bases, leaving 11 bases of the junction unmatched. Germline CDR1 reads MNHEY; CDR2 reads SMNVEV (reference sequence). There are 15 residues in the CDR3. The CDR3 DNA reads TGTGCCAGCAACGCCGGGACAGAAATACACAATGAGCAGTTCTTC. This translates into CASNAGTEIHNEQFF.

This CDR3 is CASSLEPVYQETQYF. DNA of the CDR3: TGCGCCAGCAGCTTGGAACCCGTGTACCAAGAGACCCAGTACTTC. V is TRBV5-1 and J is TRBJ2-5; D is undetermined. In germline, CDR1 is SGHRS, CDR2 YFSETQ. The V gene lost 0 bases and the J gene lost 0 bases, with 9 bases spanning the gap. This CDR3 is built from 15 residues.

The chain is built from TRBV5-4 and TRBJ2-2; 9 nucleotides align to TRBD1. Per germline, CDR1 SGHNT and CDR2 YYREEE (reference sequence). The J segment lost 6 bases and the V segment lost 4 bases, leaving 7 bases of the junction unmatched. The length of the CDR3 is 15 residues. CDR3 in DNA: TGTGCCAGCAGCCTAGGGACAGGGTATGCCGGGGAGCTGTTTTTT. Amino acids: CASSLGTGYAGELFF.

The chain recombines TRBV7-9 with TRBJ2-3; 7 positions match TRBD2. CDR1 and CDR2 from the germline V gene are SEHNR and FQNEAQ (reference sequence). The CDR3 sequence is 17 residues long. The V gene end was trimmed by 0 bases and the J gene end by 1 base; junction bases not matched to a gene: 7. CDR3 nucleotides: TGTGCCAGCAGCTTAGCGTCTAGCGGTATAGGCACAGATACGCAGTATTTT. Translating it yields CASSLASSGIGTDTQYF.

The chain employs TRBV27 and TRBJ2-7, with 7 bases identical to TRBD2. The germline V gene encodes CDR1 MNHEY and CDR2 SMNVEV (reference sequence). CDR3 length equals 16 residues. J gave up 0 bases and V 0 bases, and 5 bases lay outside the gene matches. The CDR3 DNA is TGTGCCAGCAGTTTATCCGGGACTAAGAGCTCCTACGAGCAGTACTTC. It encodes CASSLSGTKSSYEQYF.

This chain joins TRBV5-4 and TRBJ2-7; tentative D call: TRBD1 (5 bases). V was clipped by 0 bases and J by 2 bases, with 12 bases between them. Per germline, CDR1 SGHNT and CDR2 YYREEE (reference sequence). The CDR3 extends over 15 amino acids. CDR3 protein: CASSLAAGHAYEQYF. The CDR3 bases are TGTGCCAGCAGCTTGGCAGCAGGGCATGCCTACGAGCAGTACTTC.

The CDR3 bases are TGCGCCAGCAGCTTGGTTAGCGGGGGTGTCGATGAGCAGTTCTTC. This encodes CASSLVSGGVDEQFF. The V gene is TRBV5-1, the J gene TRBJ2-1, with 9 bases aligning to TRBD2. This CDR3 spans 15 amino acids. Germline trimming cut 0 bases from V and 8 bases from J; bases unmatched to any gene: 6. Germline V lookup: CDR1 SGHRS, CDR2 YFSETQ.

The V call is TRBV4-2, the J call TRBJ2-5, with 10 bases matching TRBD2. The CDR3 consists of 15 residues. Germline CDR1 LGHNA, CDR2 YNFKEQ. V lost 0 bases and J lost 5; bases outside the gene matches: 3. CDR3 sequence reads: CASSQEAGGMETQYF. CDR3 sequence (DNA): TGTGCCAGCAGCCAAGAAGCGGGGGGGATGGAGACCCAGTACTTC.

The V call is TRBV7-9, the J call TRBJ2-7; 7 nucleotides agree with TRBD1. The germline V gene encodes CDR1 SEHNR and CDR2 FQNEAQ (reference sequence). The CDR3 totals 14 residues. V dropped 5 bases and J dropped 2; count of bases not matched to a gene: 6. The CDR3 DNA reads TGTGCCAGCAGCCCGGGACAGACCCCCTACGAGCAGTACTTC. Amino acid sequence: CASSPGQTPYEQYF.

The chain employs TRBV19 and TRBJ2-5; 9 bases agree with TRBD2. After removal of 9 bases from V and 1 base from J, the junction contained 9 bases not matched to a gene. The CDR3 runs 15 residues. Germline assignment: CDR1 LNHDA and CDR2 SQIVND (reference sequence). This CDR3 reads CASTWSGGTQETQYF. CDR3 coding DNA: TGTGCCAGCACGTGGAGCGGGGGGACCCAAGAGACCCAGTACTTC.

The chain joins TRBV18 to TRBJ2-3, with 7 bases fitting TRBD2. V lost 1 base, J lost 2 bases, and 6 bases stayed unmatched. The CDR3 is made up of 16 amino acids. Germline loops: CDR1 KGHSH, CDR2 LQKENI. CDR3 in DNA: TGTGCCAGCTCACCACTCGCTAGCGGCATCACAGATACGCAGTATTTT. Amino acids: CASSPLASGITDTQYF.

The chain couples TRBV7-2 to TRBJ1-1, with D possibly matching TRBD1 (5 bases). The CDR3 runs to 13 residues. V was trimmed by 5 bases and J by 1 base, leaving 8 bases between them. In germline, CDR1 is SGHTA, CDR2 FQGNSA. The CDR3 spells CASSPGPNTEAFF. CDR3 coding DNA: TGTGCCAGCAGCCCGGGACCGAACACTGAAGCTTTCTTT.

The chain has TRBV15 and TRBJ1-2, with a tentative D call TRBD1 (6 bases). The CDR3 extends over 14 amino acids. Deletions cut 3 bases from V and 4 bases from J, with 12 bases between. Germline CDR1 is LNHNV and CDR2 is YYDKDF (reference sequence). The CDR3 DNA is TGTGCCACCAGCAGCCCCAGGGGAGGCTATGGCTACACCTTC. It translates to CATSSPRGGYGYTF.

The chain combines TRBV25-1 with TRBJ2-1; weak D call: TRBD1 (5 bases). The CDR3 runs to 14 residues. Germline values: CDR1 MGHDK, CDR2 SYGVNS. The V end was cut by 4 bases, the J end by 9 bases, with 16 bases between. The DNA of the CDR3 is TGTGCCAGCAGTGGTTTTGACGGAAGGGGTGAGCAGTTCTTC. It yields the protein CASSGFDGRGEQFF.

The rearrangement links TRBV7-8 to TRBJ2-1; D possibly corresponds to TRBD1 (6 bases). Trimming removed 10 bases from V and 7 bases from J, with 17 bases in between. Germline V lookup: CDR1 SGHVS, CDR2 FQNEAQ. The CDR3 has 13 amino acids. CDR3 nucleotides: TGTGCCACCAACCAAGCAAGGGGGAATGAGCAGTTCTTC. Translating gives CATNQARGNEQFF.

The chain uses TRBV29-1 and TRBJ1-2, with unresolved D. With 2 bases removed from V and 4 bases from J, the gap between germline ends came to 11 bases. The CDR3 is 13 residues long. CDR1 is SQVTM, CDR2 ANQGSEA, per germline. CDR3 DNA: TGCAGCGTTGAATTGTTATCGGCCTATGGCTACACCTTC. The encoded protein is CSVELLSAYGYTF.

J is TRBJ2-3 and V is TRBV19; D call uncertain. Germline values: CDR1 LNHDA, CDR2 SQIVND (reference sequence). CDR3 size: 14 residues. V lost 5 bases and J 2 bases, leaving 11 bases between the germline ends. The CDR3 region has the DNA TGTGCCAGTAGTCCGGAGCTGATCACAGATACGCAGTATTTT. Protein sequence: CASSPELITDTQYF.

The chain carries TRBV27 and TRBJ2-5; 7 bases are a match to TRBD1. The J call could be wrong; TRBJ2-7 is a better fit for the DNA end. Germline CDR1 MNHEY, CDR2 SMNVEV (reference sequence). This CDR3 spans 13 amino acids. The CDR3: CATGQADSYEQYF. In nucleotides, the CDR3 is TGTGCCACCGGACAGGCCGATTCCTACGAGCAGTACTTC.

The chain uses TRBV19 and TRBJ1-1; D gene uncertain. Per the germline V gene, CDR1 is LNHDA and CDR2 is SQIVND (reference sequence). The CDR3 is 14 residues long. V was shortened by 4 bases and J by 0 bases, with 9 bases between the two germline ends. CDR3 sequence: CASSRQRLNTEAFF. CDR3 DNA: TGTGCCAGTAGTAGGCAGCGACTGAACACTGAAGCTTTCTTT.